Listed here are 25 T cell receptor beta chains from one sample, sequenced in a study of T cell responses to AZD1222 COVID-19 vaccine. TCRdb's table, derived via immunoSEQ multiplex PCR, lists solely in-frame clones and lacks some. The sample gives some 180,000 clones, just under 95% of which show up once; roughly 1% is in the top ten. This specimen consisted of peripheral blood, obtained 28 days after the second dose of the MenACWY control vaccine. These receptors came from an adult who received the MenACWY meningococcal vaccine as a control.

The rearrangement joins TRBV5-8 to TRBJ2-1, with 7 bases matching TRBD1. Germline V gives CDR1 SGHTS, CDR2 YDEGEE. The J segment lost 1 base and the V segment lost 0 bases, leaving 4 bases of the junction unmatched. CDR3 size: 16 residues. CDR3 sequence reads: CASSLGQGVSYNEQFF. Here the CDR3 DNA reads TGTGCCAGCAGCTTGGGGCAGGGGGTATCCTACAATGAGCAGTTCTTC.

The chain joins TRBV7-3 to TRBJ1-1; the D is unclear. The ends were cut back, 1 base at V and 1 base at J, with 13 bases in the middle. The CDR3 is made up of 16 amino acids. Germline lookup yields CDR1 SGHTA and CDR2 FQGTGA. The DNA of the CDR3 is TGTGCCAGCAGCTTAAGTAGGACTCCCTCGAACACTGAAGCTTTCTTT. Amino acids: CASSLSRTPSNTEAFF.

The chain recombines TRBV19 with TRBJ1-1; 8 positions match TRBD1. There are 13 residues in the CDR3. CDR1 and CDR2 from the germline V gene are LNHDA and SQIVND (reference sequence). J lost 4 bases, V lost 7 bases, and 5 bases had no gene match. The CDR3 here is CASIGQGATEAFF. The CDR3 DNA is TGTGCCAGTATAGGACAGGGAGCCACTGAAGCTTTCTTT.

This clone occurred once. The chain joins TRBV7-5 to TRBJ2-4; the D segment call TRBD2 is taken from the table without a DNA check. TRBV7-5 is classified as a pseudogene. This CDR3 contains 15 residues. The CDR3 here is CVRSLARMSSNIQYF. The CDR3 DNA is TGTGTCAGAAGCTTAGCGCGGATGTCTTCAAACATTCAGTACTTC.

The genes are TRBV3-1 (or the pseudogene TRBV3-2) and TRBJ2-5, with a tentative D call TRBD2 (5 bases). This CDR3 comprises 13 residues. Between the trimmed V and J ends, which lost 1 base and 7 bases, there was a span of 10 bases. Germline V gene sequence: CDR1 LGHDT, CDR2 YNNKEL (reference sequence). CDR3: CASSQGGRTTQYF. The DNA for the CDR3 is TGTGCCAGCAGCCAAGGCGGGCGTACGACCCAGTACTTC.

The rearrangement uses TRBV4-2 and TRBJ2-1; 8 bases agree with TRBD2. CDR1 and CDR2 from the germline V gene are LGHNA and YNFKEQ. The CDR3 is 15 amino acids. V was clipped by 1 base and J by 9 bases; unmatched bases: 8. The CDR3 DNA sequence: TGTGCCAGCAGCCAAGTAACGGGGGGGCCGGTTGAGCAGTTCTTC. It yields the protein CASSQVTGGPVEQFF.

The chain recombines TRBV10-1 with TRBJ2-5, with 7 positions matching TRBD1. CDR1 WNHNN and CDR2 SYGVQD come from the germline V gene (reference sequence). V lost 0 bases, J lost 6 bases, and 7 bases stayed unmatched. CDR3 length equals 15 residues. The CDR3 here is CASSESLGGKKTQYF. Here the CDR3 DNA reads TGCGCCAGCAGTGAGTCTTTAGGGGGCAAGAAGACCCAGTACTTC.

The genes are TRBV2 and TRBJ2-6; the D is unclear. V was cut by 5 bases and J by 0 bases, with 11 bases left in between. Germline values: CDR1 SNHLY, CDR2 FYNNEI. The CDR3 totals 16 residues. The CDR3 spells CASSPGRFSGANVLTF. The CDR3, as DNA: TGTGCCAGCAGTCCGGGCCGTTTCTCTGGGGCCAACGTCCTGACTTTC.

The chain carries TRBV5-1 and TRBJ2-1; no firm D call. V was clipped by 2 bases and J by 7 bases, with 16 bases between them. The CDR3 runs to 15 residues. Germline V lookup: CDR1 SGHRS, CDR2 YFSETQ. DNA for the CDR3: TGCGCCAGCAGCTTAACCGGGCGGTATACAAATGAGCAGTTCTTC. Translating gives CASSLTGRYTNEQFF. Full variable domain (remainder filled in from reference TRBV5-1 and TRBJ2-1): KAGVTQTPRYLIKTRGQQVTLSCSPISGHRSVSWYQQTPGQGLQFLFEYFSETQRNKGNFPGRFSGRQFSNSRSEMNVSTLELGDSALYLCASSLTGRYTNEQFFGPGTRLTVL.

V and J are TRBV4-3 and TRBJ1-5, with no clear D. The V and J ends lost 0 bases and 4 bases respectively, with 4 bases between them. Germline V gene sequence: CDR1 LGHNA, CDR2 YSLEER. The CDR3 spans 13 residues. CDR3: CASSQDRNQPQHF. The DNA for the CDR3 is TGCGCCAGCAGCCAAGATAGGAATCAGCCCCAGCATTTT.

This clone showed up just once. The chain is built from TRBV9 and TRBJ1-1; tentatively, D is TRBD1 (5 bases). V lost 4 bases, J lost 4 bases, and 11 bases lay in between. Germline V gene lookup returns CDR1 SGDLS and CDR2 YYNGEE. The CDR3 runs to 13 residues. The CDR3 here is CASSPQGGTEAFF. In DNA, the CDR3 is TGTGCCAGCAGCCCCCAGGGAGGCACTGAAGCTTTCTTT.

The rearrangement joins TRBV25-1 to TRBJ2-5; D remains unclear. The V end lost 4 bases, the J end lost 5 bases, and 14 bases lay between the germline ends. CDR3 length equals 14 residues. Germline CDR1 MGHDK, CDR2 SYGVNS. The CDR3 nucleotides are TGTGCCAGCAGTGGGCTAGTACCCCCCGAGACCCAGTACTTC. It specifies CASSGLVPPETQYF.

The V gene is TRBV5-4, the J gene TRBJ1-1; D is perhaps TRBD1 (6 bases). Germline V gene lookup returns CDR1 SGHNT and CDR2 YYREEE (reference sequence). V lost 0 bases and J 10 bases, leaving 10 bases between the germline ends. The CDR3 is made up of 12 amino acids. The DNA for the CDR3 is TGTGCCAGCAGCTTGGAGTTCAGGGGAGCTTTCTTT. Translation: CASSLEFRGAFF.

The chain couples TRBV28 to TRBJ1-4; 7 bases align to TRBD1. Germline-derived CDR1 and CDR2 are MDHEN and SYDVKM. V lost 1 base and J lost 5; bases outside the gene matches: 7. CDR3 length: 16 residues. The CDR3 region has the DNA TGTGCCAGCAGTTTATTCCAGGGGGTTCAGAATGAAAAACTGTTTTTT. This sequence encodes CASSLFQGVQNEKLFF.

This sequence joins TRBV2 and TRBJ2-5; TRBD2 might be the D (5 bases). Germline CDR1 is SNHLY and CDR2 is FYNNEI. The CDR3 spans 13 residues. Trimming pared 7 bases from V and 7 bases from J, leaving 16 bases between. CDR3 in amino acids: CASTGSLAVTQYF. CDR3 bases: TGTGCCAGCACGGGATCGTTAGCCGTGACCCAGTACTTC.

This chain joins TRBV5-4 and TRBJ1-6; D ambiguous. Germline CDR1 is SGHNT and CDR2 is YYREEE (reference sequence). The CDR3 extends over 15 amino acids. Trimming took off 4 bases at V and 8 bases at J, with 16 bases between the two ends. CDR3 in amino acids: CASSEDRLGDSPLHF. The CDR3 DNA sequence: TGTGCCAGCAGCGAGGACCGCCTCGGGGATTCACCCCTCCACTTT.

CDR3 residues: CASSLWGPGELFF. The DNA of the CDR3 is TGTGCCAGCAGCTTGTGGGGCCCCGGGGAGCTGTTTTTT. J is TRBJ2-2 and V is TRBV7-9, with D tentatively TRBD1 (5 bases). Germline V CDR1 and CDR2: SEHNR, FQNEAQ (reference sequence). V dropped 3 bases and J dropped 6 bases, with 8 bases sitting between them. The CDR3 runs 13 residues.

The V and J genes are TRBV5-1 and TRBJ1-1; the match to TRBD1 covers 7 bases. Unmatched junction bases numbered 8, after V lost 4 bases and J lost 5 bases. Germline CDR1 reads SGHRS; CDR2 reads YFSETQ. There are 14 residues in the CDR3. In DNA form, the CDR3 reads TGCGCCAGCAGCCCAGGGACAGCGGGGACTGAAGCTTTCTTT. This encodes CASSPGTAGTEAFF.

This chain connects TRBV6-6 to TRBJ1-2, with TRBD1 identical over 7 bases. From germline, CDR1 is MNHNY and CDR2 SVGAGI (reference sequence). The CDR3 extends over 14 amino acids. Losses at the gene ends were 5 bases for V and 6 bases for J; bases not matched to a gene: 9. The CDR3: CASSHGQVENGYTF. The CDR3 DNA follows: TGTGCCAGCAGTCACGGACAGGTTGAAAATGGCTACACCTTC.

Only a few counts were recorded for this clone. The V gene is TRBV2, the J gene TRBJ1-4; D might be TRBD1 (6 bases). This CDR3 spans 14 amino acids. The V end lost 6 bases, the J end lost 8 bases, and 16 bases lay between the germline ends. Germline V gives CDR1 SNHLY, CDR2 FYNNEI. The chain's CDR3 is CASSVQGVGEKLFF. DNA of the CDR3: TGTGCCAGCAGCGTACAGGGCGTTGGGGAAAAACTGTTTTTT.

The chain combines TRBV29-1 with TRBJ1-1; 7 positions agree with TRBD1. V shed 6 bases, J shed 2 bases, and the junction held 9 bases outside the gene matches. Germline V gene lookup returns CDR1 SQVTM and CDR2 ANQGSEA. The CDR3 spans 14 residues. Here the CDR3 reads CSVGMGQINTEAFF. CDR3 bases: TGCAGCGTGGGGATGGGACAGATCAACACTGAAGCTTTCTTT.

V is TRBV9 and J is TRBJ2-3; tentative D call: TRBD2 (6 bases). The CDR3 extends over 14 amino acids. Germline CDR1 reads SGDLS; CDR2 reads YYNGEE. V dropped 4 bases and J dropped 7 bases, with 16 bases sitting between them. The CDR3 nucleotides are TGTGCCAGCAGCCCCCGGGGAGGAAAGAATACGCAGTATTTT. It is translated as CASSPRGGKNTQYF.

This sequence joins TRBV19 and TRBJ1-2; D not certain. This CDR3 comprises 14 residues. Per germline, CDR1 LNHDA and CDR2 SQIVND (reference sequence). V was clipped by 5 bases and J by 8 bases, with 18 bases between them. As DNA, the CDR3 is TGTGCCAGTAGTCCGAGGGAGAGGACCTCAGGCTACACCTTC. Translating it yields CASSPRERTSGYTF.

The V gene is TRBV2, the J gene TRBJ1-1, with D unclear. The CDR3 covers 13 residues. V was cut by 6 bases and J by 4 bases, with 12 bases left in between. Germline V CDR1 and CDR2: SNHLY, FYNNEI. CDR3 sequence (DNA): TGTGCCAGCAGCCAAGAGGTCGCCACTGAAGCTTTCTTT. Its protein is CASSQEVATEAFF.

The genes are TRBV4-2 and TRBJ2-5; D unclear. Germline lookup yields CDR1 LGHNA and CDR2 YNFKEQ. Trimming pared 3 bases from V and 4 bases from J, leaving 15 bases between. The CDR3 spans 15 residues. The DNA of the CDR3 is TGTGCCAGCAGCCACGGTAGTGTACAGCTAGAGACCCAGTACTTC. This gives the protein CASSHGSVQLETQYF.